This TCR beta chain was recorded in a study of Graves' ophthalmopathy and Graves' hyperthyroidism. About the research overall: Stable hyperthyroidism referred to disease that showed no ophthalmopathy within 18 months of follow-up. Study results and limitations: Detection in blood was also observed for most expanded thyroid clonotypes above 0.001 frequency.

This CDR3 comprises 15 residues. Germline V gene lookup returns CDR1 MGHDK and CDR2 SYGVNS. This clonotype was found a few times. Its antigen remains unknown. Possible read error: a much larger clone is one base away. Participants with hyperthyroidism, aged 18 to 65, were newly diagnosed with under 2 months' duration. Clinical symptoms, serum thyroxine, TRAb, thyroid ultrasound and orbital computed tomography formed the basis of diagnosis. The authors amplified TCR beta CDR3 regions, and they did so from RNA transcripts for repertoire sequencing. After a first-round RT-PCR with HTBI primers, a second-round multiplex PCR was run. MiXCR was run by TCRdb on the multiplex PCR reads, yielding one entry per CDR3 protein. The sample has more than 1,000,000 distinct CDR3 sequences, 35% to 40% seen once.

This clonotype was sampled from an adult man with Graves' hyperthyroidism. V and J are TRBV25-1 and TRBJ1-4, with D possibly TRBD1 on 6 matching bases. Specimen: peripheral blood or thyroid tissue (not recorded which). The CDR3 spells CASSEGGAPNEKLLF. The CDR3 region has the DNA TGTGCCAGCAGTGAGGGGGGGGCCCCTAATGAAAAACTGCTTTTT.